The T cell receptor (beta chain) described here comes from a study of response to subunit inactivated influenza vaccine. TCRdb ran MiXCR on the RT-PCR reads and lists one entry per CDR3 protein. The sample shows about 300,000 distinct CDR3 sequences, 21% of them seen only once. The CDR3 is 12 residues long. The V end lost 3 bases, the J end lost 7 bases, and 9 bases lay between the germline ends. The J gene is TRBJ1-1, the V gene TRBV12-3 or TRBV12-4, with D unresolved. This clonotype originated in a man aged 50 to 75 who received an inactivated influenza vaccine. The material sequenced was PBMCs from blood, taken 21 months after vaccination. In DNA form, the CDR3 reads TGTGCCAGCAGTTTCCGACGGGTTGAAGCTTTCTTT. Translated: CASSFRRVEAFF.